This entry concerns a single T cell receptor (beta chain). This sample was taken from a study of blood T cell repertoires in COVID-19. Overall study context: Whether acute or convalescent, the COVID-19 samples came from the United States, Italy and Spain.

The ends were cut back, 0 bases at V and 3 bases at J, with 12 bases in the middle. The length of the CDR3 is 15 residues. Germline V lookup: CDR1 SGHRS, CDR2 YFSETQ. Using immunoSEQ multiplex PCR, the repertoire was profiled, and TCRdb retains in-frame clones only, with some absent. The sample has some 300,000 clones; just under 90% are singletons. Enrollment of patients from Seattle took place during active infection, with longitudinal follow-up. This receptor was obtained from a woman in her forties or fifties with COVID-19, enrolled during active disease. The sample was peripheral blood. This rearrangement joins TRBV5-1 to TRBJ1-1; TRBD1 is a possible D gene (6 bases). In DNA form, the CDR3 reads TGCGCCAGCAGCTTGGCTACAGGGAGATACACTGAAGCTTTCTTT. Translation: CASSLATGRYTEAFF.